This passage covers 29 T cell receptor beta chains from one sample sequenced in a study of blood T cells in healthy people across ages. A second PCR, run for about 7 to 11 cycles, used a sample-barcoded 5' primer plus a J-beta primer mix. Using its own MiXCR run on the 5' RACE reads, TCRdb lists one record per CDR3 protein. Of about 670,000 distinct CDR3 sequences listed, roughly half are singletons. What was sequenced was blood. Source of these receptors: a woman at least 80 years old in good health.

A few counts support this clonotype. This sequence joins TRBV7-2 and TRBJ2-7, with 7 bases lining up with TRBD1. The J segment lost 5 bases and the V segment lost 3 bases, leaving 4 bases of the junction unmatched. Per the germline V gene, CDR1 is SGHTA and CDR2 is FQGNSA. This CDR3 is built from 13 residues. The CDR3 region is CASSFQQGHEQYF. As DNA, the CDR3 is TGTGCCAGCAGCTTCCAACAGGGGCACGAGCAGTACTTC.

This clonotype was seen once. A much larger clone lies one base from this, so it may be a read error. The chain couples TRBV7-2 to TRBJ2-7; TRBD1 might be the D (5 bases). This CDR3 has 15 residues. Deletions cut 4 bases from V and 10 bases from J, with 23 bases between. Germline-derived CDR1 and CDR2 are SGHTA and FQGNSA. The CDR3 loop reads CASSYRTQGVNTQYF. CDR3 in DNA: TGTGCCAGCAGCTACCGGACGCAGGGCGTAAACACTCAGTACTTC.

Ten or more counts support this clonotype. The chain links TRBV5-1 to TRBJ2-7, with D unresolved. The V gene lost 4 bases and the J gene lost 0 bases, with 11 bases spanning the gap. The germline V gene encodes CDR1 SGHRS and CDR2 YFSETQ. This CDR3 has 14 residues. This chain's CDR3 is CASSPQPSSYEQYF. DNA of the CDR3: TGCGCCAGCAGCCCCCAGCCCAGCTCCTACGAGCAGTACTTC.

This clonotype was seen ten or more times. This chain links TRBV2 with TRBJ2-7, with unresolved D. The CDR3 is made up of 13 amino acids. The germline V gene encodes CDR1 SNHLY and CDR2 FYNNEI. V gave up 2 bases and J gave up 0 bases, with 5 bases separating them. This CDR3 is CASSEYPSYEQYF. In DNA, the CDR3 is TGTGCCAGCAGTGAATATCCCTCCTACGAGCAGTACTTC.

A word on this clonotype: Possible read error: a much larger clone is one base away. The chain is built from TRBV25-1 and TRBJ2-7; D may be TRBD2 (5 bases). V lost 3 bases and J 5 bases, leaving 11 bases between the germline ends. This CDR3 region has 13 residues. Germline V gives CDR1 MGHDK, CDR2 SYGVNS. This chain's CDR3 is CASSDRRLNEQYF. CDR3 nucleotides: TGTGCCAGCAGTGACAGGAGGCTAAACGAGCAGTACTTC.

The CDR3 loop is CATSSDRDRGAYGYTF. DNA of the CDR3: TGTGCCACCAGCAGTGACCGGGACAGGGGCGCCTATGGCTACACCTTC. The genes are TRBV15 and TRBJ1-2; TRBD1 aligns across 10 bases. The J segment lost 4 bases and the V segment lost 3 bases, leaving 8 bases of the junction unmatched. Germline V gene sequence: CDR1 LNHNV, CDR2 YYDKDF (reference sequence). This CDR3 contains 16 residues.

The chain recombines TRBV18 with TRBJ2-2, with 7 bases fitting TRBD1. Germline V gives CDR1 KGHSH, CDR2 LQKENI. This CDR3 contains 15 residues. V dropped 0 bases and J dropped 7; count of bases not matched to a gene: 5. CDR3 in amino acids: CASSPPSTGRGELFF. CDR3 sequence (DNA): TGTGCCAGCTCACCACCTTCGACAGGGCGCGGGGAGCTGTTTTTT. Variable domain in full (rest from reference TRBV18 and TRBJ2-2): NAGVMQNPRHLVRRRGQEARLRCSPMKGHSHVYWYRQLPEEGLKFMVYLQKENIIDESGMPKERFSAEFPKEGPSILRIQQVVRGDSAAYFCASSPPSTGRGELFFGEGSRLTVL.

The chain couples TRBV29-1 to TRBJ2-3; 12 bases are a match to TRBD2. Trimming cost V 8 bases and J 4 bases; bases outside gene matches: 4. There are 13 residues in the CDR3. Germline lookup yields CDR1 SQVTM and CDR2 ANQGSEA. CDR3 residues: CSLPSGRADTQYF. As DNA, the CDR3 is TGCAGCTTGCCTAGCGGGAGGGCAGATACGCAGTATTTT.

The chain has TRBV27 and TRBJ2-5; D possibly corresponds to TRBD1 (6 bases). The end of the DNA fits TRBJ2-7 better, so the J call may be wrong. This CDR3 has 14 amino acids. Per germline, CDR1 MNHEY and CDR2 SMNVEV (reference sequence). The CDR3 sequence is CASSLWGRAYEQYF. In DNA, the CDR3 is TGTGCCAGCAGTTTATGGGGGCGGGCCTACGAGCAGTACTTC.

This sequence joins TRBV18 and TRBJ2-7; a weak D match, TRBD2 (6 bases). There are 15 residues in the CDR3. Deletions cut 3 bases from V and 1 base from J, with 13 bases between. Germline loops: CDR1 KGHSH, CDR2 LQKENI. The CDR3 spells CASSPPRAGSYEQYF. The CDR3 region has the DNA TGTGCCAGCTCACCGCCGCGCGCGGGGTCCTACGAGCAGTACTTC. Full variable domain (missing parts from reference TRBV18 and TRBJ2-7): NAGVMQNPRHLVRRRGQEARLRCSPMKGHSHVYWYRQLPEEGLKFMVYLQKENIIDESGMPKERFSAEFPKEGPSILRIQQVVRGDSAAYFCASSPPRAGSYEQYFGPGTRLTVT.

CDR3 loop: CASSVGPGGRANTEAFF. The CDR3 DNA sequence: TGTGCCAGCAGCGTAGGTCCCGGTGGTAGGGCGAACACTGAAGCTTTCTTT. V is TRBV9 and J is TRBJ1-1; the D is unclear. V gave up 0 bases and J gave up 1 base, with 16 bases separating them. Germline assignment: CDR1 SGDLS and CDR2 YYNGEE. The CDR3 length is 17 residues. The complete variable domain, with remaining parts taken from reference TRBV9 and TRBJ1-1, reads DSGVTQTPKHLITATGQRVTLRCSPRSGDLSVYWYQQSLDQGLQFLIQYYNGEERAKGNILERFSAQQFPDLHSELNLSSLELGDSALYFCASSVGPGGRANTEAFFGQGTRLTVV.

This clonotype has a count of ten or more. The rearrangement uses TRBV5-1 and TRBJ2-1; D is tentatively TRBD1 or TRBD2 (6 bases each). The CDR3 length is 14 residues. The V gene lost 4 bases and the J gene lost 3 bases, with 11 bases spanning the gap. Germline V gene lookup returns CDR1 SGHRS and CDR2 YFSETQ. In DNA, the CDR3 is TGCGCCAGCAGCGGGGGGCTAAACTACAATGAGCAGTTCTTC. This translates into CASSGGLNYNEQFF.

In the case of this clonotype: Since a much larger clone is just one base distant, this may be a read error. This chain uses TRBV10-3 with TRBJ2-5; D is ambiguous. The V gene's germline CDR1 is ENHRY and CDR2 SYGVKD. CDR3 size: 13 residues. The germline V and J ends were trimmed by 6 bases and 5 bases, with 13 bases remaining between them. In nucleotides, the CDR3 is TGTGCCATCAGCGACGCGGATTGGGAGACCCAGTACTTC. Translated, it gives CAISDADWETQYF.

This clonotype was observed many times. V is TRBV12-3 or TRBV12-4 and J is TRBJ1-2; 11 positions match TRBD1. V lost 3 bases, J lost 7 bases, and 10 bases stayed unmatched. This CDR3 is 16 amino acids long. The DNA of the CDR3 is TGTGCCAGCAGTTTCGGGACAGGGGGTTCGCTTGTTGGCTACACCTTC. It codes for CASSFGTGGSLVGYTF.

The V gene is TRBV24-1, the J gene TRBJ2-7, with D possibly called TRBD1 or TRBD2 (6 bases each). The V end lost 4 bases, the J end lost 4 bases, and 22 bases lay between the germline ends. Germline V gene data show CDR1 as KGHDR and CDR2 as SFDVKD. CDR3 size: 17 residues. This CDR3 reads CATSDPRGGGSPYEQYF. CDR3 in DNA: TGTGCCACCAGTGACCCCCGAGGGGGAGGAAGTCCTTACGAGCAGTACTTC.

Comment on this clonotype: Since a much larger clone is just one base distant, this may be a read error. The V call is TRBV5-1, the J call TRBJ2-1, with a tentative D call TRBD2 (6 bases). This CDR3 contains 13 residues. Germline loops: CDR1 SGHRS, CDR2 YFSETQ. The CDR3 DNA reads TGCGCCAGCAGCCGGAGGGTGGAGAATGAGCGGTTCTTC. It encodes CASSRRVENERFF.

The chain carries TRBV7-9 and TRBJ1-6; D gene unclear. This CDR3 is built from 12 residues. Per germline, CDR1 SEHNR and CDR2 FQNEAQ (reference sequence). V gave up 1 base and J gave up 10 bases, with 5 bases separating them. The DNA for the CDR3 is TGTGCCAGCAGCTTAGAGGCCTCACCCCTCCACTTT. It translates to CASSLEASPLHF.

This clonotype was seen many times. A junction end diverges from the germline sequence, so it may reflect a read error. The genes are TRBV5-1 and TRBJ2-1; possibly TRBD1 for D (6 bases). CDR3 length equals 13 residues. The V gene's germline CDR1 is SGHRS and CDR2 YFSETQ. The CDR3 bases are TGTGCCAGCAGTCTGGACAGTTACAATGAGCAGTTCTTC. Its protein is CASSLDSYNEQFF.

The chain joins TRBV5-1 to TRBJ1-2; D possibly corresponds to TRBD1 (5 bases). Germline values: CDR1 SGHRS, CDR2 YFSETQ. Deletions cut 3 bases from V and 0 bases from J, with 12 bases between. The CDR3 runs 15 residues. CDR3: CASSSTGLANYGYTF. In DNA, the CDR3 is TGCGCCAGCAGCTCTACAGGATTAGCTAACTATGGCTACACCTTC. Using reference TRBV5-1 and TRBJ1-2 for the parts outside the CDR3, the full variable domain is KAGVTQTPRYLIKTRGQQVTLSCSPISGHRSVSWYQQTPGQGLQFLFEYFSETQRNKGNFPGRFSGRQFSNSRSEMNVSTLELGDSALYLCASSSTGLANYGYTFGSGTRLTVV.

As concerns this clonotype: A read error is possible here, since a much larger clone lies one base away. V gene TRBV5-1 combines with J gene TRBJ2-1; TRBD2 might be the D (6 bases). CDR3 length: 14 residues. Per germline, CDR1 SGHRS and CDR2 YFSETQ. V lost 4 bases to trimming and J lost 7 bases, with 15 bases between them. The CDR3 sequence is CASSVTGSMNEQFF. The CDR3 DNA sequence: TGCGCCAGCAGCGTTACCGGGAGCATGAATGAGCAGTTCTTC.

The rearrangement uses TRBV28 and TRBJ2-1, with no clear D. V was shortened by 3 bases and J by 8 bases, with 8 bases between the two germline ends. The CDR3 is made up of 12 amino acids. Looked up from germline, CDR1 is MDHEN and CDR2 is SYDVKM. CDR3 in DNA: TGTGCCAGCAGTTTCCCTCCCCATGAGCAGTTCTTC. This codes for CASSFPPHEQFF.

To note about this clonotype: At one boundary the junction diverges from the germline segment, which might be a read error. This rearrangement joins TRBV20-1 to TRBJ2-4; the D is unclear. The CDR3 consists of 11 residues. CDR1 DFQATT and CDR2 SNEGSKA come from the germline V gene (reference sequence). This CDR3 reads CSARWRNIQYF. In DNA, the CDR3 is TGCAGTGCTAGGTGGAGAAACATCCAGTACTTC.

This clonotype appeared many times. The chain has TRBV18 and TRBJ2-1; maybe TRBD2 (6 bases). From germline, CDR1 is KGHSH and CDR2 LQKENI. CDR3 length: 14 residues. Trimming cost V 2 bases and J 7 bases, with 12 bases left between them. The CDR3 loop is CASSPSLALNEQFF. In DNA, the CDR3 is TGTGCCAGCTCACCAAGCCTAGCGCTTAATGAGCAGTTCTTC.

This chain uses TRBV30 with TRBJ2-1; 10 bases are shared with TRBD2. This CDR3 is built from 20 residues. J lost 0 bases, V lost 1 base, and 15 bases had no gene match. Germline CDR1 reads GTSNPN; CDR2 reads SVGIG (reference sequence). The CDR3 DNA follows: TGTGCCTGGAGTGCCTTAGCGGGGGGCCCACGTCGTAGCTCCTACAATGAGCAGTTCTTC. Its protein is CAWSALAGGPRRSSYNEQFF.

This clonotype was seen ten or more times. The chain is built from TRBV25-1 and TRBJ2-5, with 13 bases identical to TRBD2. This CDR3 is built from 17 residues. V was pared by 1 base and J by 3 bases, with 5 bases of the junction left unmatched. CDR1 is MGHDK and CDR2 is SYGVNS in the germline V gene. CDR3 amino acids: CASSESRTSGGKETQYF. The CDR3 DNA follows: TGTGCCAGCAGTGAATCCAGGACTAGCGGGGGTAAAGAGACCCAGTACTTC.

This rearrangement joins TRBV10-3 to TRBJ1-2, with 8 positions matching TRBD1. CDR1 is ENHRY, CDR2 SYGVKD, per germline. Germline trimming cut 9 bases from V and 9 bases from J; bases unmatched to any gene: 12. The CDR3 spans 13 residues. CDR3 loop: CAIRQGTRQSYTF. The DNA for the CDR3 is TGTGCCATTAGACAGGGGACTCGTCAGAGCTACACCTTC.

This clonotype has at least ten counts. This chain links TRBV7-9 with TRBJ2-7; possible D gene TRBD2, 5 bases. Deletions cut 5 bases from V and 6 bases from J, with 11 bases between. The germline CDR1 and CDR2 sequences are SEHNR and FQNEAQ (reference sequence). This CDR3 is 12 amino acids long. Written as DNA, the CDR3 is TGTGCCAGCAGCCAAATAGAGGGCGAGCAGTACTTC. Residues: CASSQIEGEQYF.

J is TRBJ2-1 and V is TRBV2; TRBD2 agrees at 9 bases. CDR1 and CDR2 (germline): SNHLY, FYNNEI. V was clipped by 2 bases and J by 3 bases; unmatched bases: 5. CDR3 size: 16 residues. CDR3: CASSEQTSGYYNEQFF. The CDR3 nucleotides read TGTGCCAGCAGTGAACAGACTAGCGGCTACTACAATGAGCAGTTCTTC. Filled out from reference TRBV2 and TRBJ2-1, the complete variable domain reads EPEVTQTPSHQVTQMGQEVILRCVPISNHLYFYWYRQILGQKVEFLVSFYNNEISEKSEIFDDQFSVERPDGSNFTLKIRSTKLEDSAMYFCASSEQTSGYYNEQFFGPGTRLTVL.

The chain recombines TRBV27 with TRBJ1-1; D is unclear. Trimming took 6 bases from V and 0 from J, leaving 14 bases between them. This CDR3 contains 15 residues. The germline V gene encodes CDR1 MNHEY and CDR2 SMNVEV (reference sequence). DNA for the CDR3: TGTGCCAGCAGCCCCCGGGGAGTAATGAACACTGAAGCTTTCTTT. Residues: CASSPRGVMNTEAFF.